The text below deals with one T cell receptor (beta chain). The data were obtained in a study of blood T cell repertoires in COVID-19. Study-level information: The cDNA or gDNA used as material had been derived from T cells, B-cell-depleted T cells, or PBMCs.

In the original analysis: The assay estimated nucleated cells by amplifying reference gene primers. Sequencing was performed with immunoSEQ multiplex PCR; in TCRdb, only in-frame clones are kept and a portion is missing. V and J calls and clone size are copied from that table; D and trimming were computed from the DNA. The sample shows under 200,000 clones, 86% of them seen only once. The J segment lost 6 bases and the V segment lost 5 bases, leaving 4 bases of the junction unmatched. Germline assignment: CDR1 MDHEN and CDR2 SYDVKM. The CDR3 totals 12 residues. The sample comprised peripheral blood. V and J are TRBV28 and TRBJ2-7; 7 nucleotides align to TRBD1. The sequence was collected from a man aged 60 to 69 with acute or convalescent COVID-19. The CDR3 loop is CASSTGVGEQYF. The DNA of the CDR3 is TGTGCCAGCAGTACAGGGGTCGGCGAGCAGTACTTC.